The 16 T cell receptor beta chains in this list originate from one sample, sequenced in a study of T cells in Graves' hyperthyroidism and ophthalmopathy. From RNA transcripts, TCR beta CDR3 regions were amplified. TCR CDR3 underwent first-round RT-PCR with the HTBI primer set. TCRdb ran MiXCR on the multiplex PCR reads and lists one entry per CDR3 protein. The sample yields about 500,000 distinct CDR3 sequences, more than 15% seen once. Sample: blood. Every receptor here comes from a young woman with Graves' ophthalmopathy.

About this clonotype: A much larger clone sits a single nucleotide away, making a read error possible. V is TRBV5-1 and J is TRBJ2-7, with 7 bases lining up with TRBD1. V dropped 2 bases and J dropped 7; count of bases not matched to a gene: 6. The CDR3 extends over 13 amino acids. Germline V gives CDR1 SGHRS, CDR2 YFSETQ. The CDR3 sequence is CASSFRGPDEQYF. The CDR3 region has the DNA TGCGCCAGCAGCTTTAGGGGGCCTGATGAGCAGTACTTC. Full variable domain (rest looked up from reference TRBV5-1 and TRBJ2-7): KAGVTQTPRYLIKTRGQQVTLSCSPISGHRSVSWYQQTPGQGLQFLFEYFSETQRNKGNFPGRFSGRQFSNSRSEMNVSTLELGDSALYLCASSFRGPDEQYFGPGTRLTVT.

To note about this clonotype: One end of the junction does not line up with germline, which may come from a read error. The chain uses TRBV12-3 or TRBV12-4 and TRBJ2-3, with D tentatively TRBD2 (5 bases). The CDR3 contains 18 residues. This CDR3 reads CASSHDEWARPSTVTQYF. The CDR3 DNA sequence: TGTGCCAGCAGCCACGATGAATGGGCGAGGCCTAGCACAGTTACGCAGTATTTT.

The chain recombines TRBV19 with TRBJ1-2; D unclear. The V and J ends lost 7 bases and 4 bases respectively, with 13 bases between them. Germline V CDR1 and CDR2: LNHDA, SQIVND (reference sequence). This CDR3 contains 13 residues. CDR3 nucleotide sequence: TGTGCCAGTAACGGGCCGGGGATCTATGGCTACACCTTC. Encoded protein: CASNGPGIYGYTF.

This clonotype was counted ten times or more. The chain has TRBV6-2 or TRBV6-3 and TRBJ1-1; a weak D match, TRBD1 (6 bases). Germline CDR1 reads MNHEY; CDR2 reads SVGEGT. With 6 bases removed from V and 10 bases from J, the gap between germline ends came to 15 bases. The CDR3 is 12 amino acids. The CDR3 region is CASSHPGEGAFF. CDR3 coding DNA: TGTGCCAGCAGCCACCCAGGGGAAGGAGCTTTCTTT.

V usage is TRBV25-1 and J usage is TRBJ2-5; D is tentatively TRBD1 or TRBD2 (6 bases each). Germline V CDR1 and CDR2: MGHDK, SYGVNS. This CDR3 has 13 amino acids. Trimming cost V 4 bases and J 5 bases, with 11 bases left between them. Here the CDR3 DNA reads TGTGCCAGCAGTGTAAGGGGGGAGGAGACCCAGTACTTC. Its translation: CASSVRGEETQYF.

This clonotype occurred many times. The V and J genes are TRBV28 and TRBJ2-1; TRBD2 might be the D (5 bases). Germline assignment: CDR1 MDHEN and CDR2 SYDVKM. CDR3 length: 14 residues. Between the trimmed V and J ends, which lost 6 bases and 8 bases, there was a span of 17 bases. The CDR3 here is CASSRLLLVHEQFF. The CDR3 nucleotides are TGTGCCAGCAGCCGCCTTCTACTAGTTCATGAGCAGTTCTTC.

There are many counts of this clonotype. The V and J genes are TRBV5-1 and TRBJ2-3; D perhaps matches TRBD2 (6 bases). The CDR3 is made up of 15 amino acids. V was shortened by 6 bases and J by 2 bases, with 16 bases between the two germline ends. Per the germline V gene, CDR1 is SGHRS and CDR2 is YFSETQ. The CDR3 DNA reads as TGCGCCAGCACGTTCTCGGGACTCTACACAGATACGCAGTATTTT. Encoded protein: CASTFSGLYTDTQYF.

Ten or more counts support this clonotype. The chain combines TRBV11-2 with TRBJ2-7; D is tentatively TRBD1 or TRBD2 (5 bases each). Germline V gives CDR1 SGHAT, CDR2 FQNNGV. The CDR3 covers 14 residues. V lost 4 bases, J lost 6 bases, and 16 bases lay in between. CDR3 sequence reads: CASSYAALGGEQYF. DNA of the CDR3: TGTGCCAGCAGCTATGCGGCTCTTGGGGGCGAGCAGTACTTC. The full variable domain, its missing parts supplied by reference TRBV11-2 and TRBJ2-7, is EAGVAQSPRYKIIEKRQSVAFWCNPISGHATLYWYQQILGQGPKLLIQFQNNGVVDDSQLPKDRFSAERLKGVDSTLKIQPAKLEDSAVYLCASSYAALGGEQYFGPGTRLTVT.

Ten or more counts support this clonotype. The V and J genes are TRBV12-3 or TRBV12-4 and TRBJ1-1; D is uncertain. The CDR3 spans 14 residues. V lost 10 bases and J lost 0, with 15 bases in between. CDR3 nucleotides: TGTGCCACCAGGACCGAGCTATTGAACACTGAAGCTTTCTTT. Protein sequence: CATRTELLNTEAFF.

The chain recombines TRBV7-2 with TRBJ2-7; TRBD1 matches 10 bases. J gave up 4 bases and V 5 bases, and 5 bases lay outside the gene matches. CDR3 length: 14 residues. Germline CDR1 is SGHTA and CDR2 is FQGNSA. This CDR3 is CASSPDRGQYEQYF. The CDR3 DNA reads TGTGCCAGCAGCCCAGACAGGGGGCAATACGAGCAGTACTTC.

This clonotype was seen at least ten times. The genes are TRBV11-2 and TRBJ1-2; D is unclear. Germline CDR1 reads SGHAT; CDR2 reads FQNNGV. Trimming took off 1 base at V and 7 bases at J, with 10 bases between the two ends. This CDR3 contains 13 residues. The DNA for the CDR3 is TGTGCCAGCAGCTTAGGCGGAGGGTTTGGCTACACCTTC. Translating it yields CASSLGGGFGYTF.

This clonotype was found a few times. V usage is TRBV29-1 and J usage is TRBJ2-4; D gene ambiguous. The CDR3 extends over 12 amino acids. V lost 8 bases and J lost 0, with 8 bases in between. Germline-derived CDR1 and CDR2 are SQVTM and ANQGSEA. The CDR3 DNA reads TGCAGCATCGGCCTAGCCAAAAACATTCAGTACTTC. It is translated as CSIGLAKNIQYF.

On this clonotype: A much larger clone sits a single nucleotide away, making a read error possible. The chain has TRBV2 and TRBJ2-1; D possibly corresponds to TRBD1 (6 bases). Germline V gene sequence: CDR1 SNHLY, CDR2 FYNNEI. This CDR3 region has 14 residues. The CDR3 loop is CASSEGARLNERFF. CDR3 DNA: TGTGCCAGCAGTGAGGGGGCGCGGTTGAATGAGCGGTTCTTC.

This clonotype was detected ten times or more. This chain connects TRBV28 to TRBJ2-2; D possibly corresponds to TRBD1 (6 bases). The CDR3 sequence is 14 residues long. V was shortened by 5 bases and J by 5 bases, with 12 bases between the two germline ends. Per the germline V gene, CDR1 is MDHEN and CDR2 is SYDVKM. The CDR3 DNA sequence: TGTGCCAGCAGTCGGGGCAGGGGAACCGGGGAGCTGTTTTTT. Translating it yields CASSRGRGTGELFF.

In the case of this clonotype: A much larger clonotype is one base distant, so this may be a read error. CDR3 coding DNA: TGTGCCAGCAGTTACCTCGGGACGGATTCCCACGAGCAGTACTTC. As protein: CASSYLGTDSHEQYF. The chain employs TRBV6-5 and TRBJ2-7; the D gene could be TRBD1 or TRBD2 (5 bases each). Trimming stripped 2 bases from V and 5 bases from J, with 16 bases between. The CDR3 contains 15 residues. Germline values: CDR1 MNHEY, CDR2 SVGAGI.

This clonotype occurred many times. V usage is TRBV19 and J usage is TRBJ2-7, with 8 nucleotides matching TRBD2. CDR1 is LNHDA, CDR2 SQIVND, per germline (reference sequence). CDR3 length: 14 amino acids. The junction had 8 bases not matched to a gene; V was cut back by 6 bases and J by 4 bases. The DNA of the CDR3 is TGTGCCAGTAGACCGAGCGGGAGCCAGTACGAGCAGTACTTC. Its translation is CASRPSGSQYEQYF.